The rows below give T cell receptor beta chains drawn from one sample of a study of sequential checkpoint blockade in melanoma. Generated by immunoSEQ multiplex PCR, the TCRdb table keeps only in-frame clones and is missing some. The sample lists fewer than 40,000 clones; about 88% were seen once. Sequenced material: CD8+ T cells sorted from blood (inferred from file names), taken from a patient given nivolumab and ipilimumab in sequence. All receptors derive from a human donor with melanoma. CDR3s include the opening cysteine and the closing phenylalanine or tryptophan. A D gene is named only where the DNA matches it firmly. Rows may omit the clone size; those that give it use once, few, many or a size class.

v_call: TRBV11-2
j_call: TRBJ2-5
d_call: -
clone_size: -
cdr3_nt: TGTGCCAGCAGCCTCTATGAGGAGACCCAGTACTTC
cdr3_aa: CASSLYEETQYF

v_call: TRBV7-6
j_call: TRBJ2-5
d_call: -
clone_size: -
cdr3_nt: TGTGCCAGCAGCTTTAGGCGGGGAGCGGAGACCCAGTACTTC
cdr3_aa: CASSFRRGAETQYF

v_call: TRBV11-2
j_call: TRBJ2-3
d_call: TRBD1
clone_size: -
cdr3_nt: TGTGCCAGCAGCTTAGTTCCGGGACAGAAGGCAGATACGCAGTATTTT
cdr3_aa: CASSLVPGQKADTQYF

v_call: TRBV5-1
j_call: TRBJ1-1
d_call: -
clone_size: -
cdr3_nt: TGCGCCAGCAGCTTTGAGGGGGTCACTGAAGCTTTCTTT
cdr3_aa: CASSFEGVTEAFF

v_call: TRBV18
j_call: TRBJ2-7
d_call: TRBD1
clone_size: few
cdr3_nt: TGTGCCAGCGAGTACAGGGGGTTAAGCTCCTACGAGCAGTACTTC
cdr3_aa: CASEYRGLSSYEQYF

v_call: TRBV5-4
j_call: TRBJ2-1
d_call: TRBD2
clone_size: -
cdr3_nt: TGTGCCAGCAGTCCGTCGGGACTAGGGTACAATGAGCAGTTCTTC
cdr3_aa: CASSPSGLGYNEQFF

v_call: TRBV5-1
j_call: TRBJ2-7
d_call: TRBD1
clone_size: -
cdr3_nt: TGCGCCAGCAGCTCCCCGGGACAGGGGGCGAATCGGCTTTTAGGATCGTACGAGCAGTACTTC
cdr3_aa: CASSSPGQGANRLLGSYEQYF

v_call: TRBV7-7
j_call: TRBJ1-4
d_call: -
clone_size: -
cdr3_nt: TGTGCCAGCAGCCCTGAGTGGTCGCCGCGGGAAAAACTGTTTTTT
cdr3_aa: CASSPEWSPREKLFF

v_call: TRBV9
j_call: TRBJ2-2
d_call: -
clone_size: -
cdr3_nt: TGTGCCAGCAGTGGGGCAACCGGGGAGCTGTTTTTT
cdr3_aa: CASSGATGELFF

v_call: TRBV4-1
j_call: TRBJ2-7
d_call: TRBD2
clone_size: -
cdr3_nt: TGCGCCAGCAGCCAAGACATCGGGAGGGCCGACGAGCAGTACTTC
cdr3_aa: CASSQDIGRADEQYF

v_call: TRBV6-4
j_call: TRBJ2-7
d_call: TRBD2
clone_size: -
cdr3_nt: TGTGCCAGCAGTCCAACCGGACTAGCGGGAGAGGAGCAGTACTTC
cdr3_aa: CASSPTGLAGEEQYF

v_call: TRBV4-1
j_call: TRBJ2-5
d_call: TRBD2
clone_size: -
cdr3_nt: TGCGCCAGCAGCCAAGATAAAGCGGGAGTGGAGACCCAGTACTTC
cdr3_aa: CASSQDKAGVETQYF

v_call: TRBV7-9
j_call: TRBJ2-3
d_call: -
clone_size: -
cdr3_nt: TGTGCCAGCAGCCCTGTCCGACTCCACGATACGCAGTATTTT
cdr3_aa: CASSPVRLHDTQYF

v_call: TRBV28
j_call: TRBJ2-5
d_call: TRBD2
clone_size: once
cdr3_nt: TGTGCCAGCAGTTTTGAAGCGGGAGGTAACCTACAAGAGACCCAGTACTTC
cdr3_aa: CASSFEAGGNLQETQYF

v_call: TRBV4-2
j_call: TRBJ2-7
d_call: TRBD2
clone_size: -
cdr3_nt: TGTGCCAGCAGCCAAGGGGAGGCAGGGCAAGACCCGGGAGGAACCGAGCAGTACTTC
cdr3_aa: CASSQGEAGQDPGGTEQYF

v_call: TRBV27
j_call: TRBJ2-7
d_call: -
clone_size: -
cdr3_nt: TGTGCCAGCAGTTTGTCGGCAGGGTTTTACGAGCAGTACTTC
cdr3_aa: CASSLSAGFYEQYF

v_call: TRBV11-3
j_call: TRBJ1-4
d_call: TRBD1
clone_size: few
cdr3_nt: TGTGCCAGCAGCTTATTCTTTCCGACTCAGGGGGACGAAAAACTGTTTTTT
cdr3_aa: CASSLFFPTQGDEKLFF

v_call: TRBV2
j_call: TRBJ2-1
d_call: -
clone_size: -
cdr3_nt: TGTGCCAGCGACTCCCAACTCTACAATGAGCAGTTCTTC
cdr3_aa: CASDSQLYNEQFF

v_call: TRBV7-9
j_call: TRBJ2-3
d_call: TRBD2
clone_size: -
cdr3_nt: TGTGCCAGCAGCTTAAGGACTAGCGCAAGCACAGATACGCAGTATTTT
cdr3_aa: CASSLRTSASTDTQYF

v_call: TRBV7-9
j_call: TRBJ2-2
d_call: TRBD2
clone_size: once
cdr3_nt: TGTGCCAGCAGCTTAGCGCTCCGGCTAGCGGGAGCGAACACCGGGGAGCTGTTTTTT
cdr3_aa: CASSLALRLAGANTGELFF

v_call: TRBV5-4
j_call: TRBJ2-7
d_call: TRBD1
clone_size: -
cdr3_nt: TGTGCCAGCAGCTTGCAAGGGACAGGGAAAGTTGTGACCTCCTACGAGCAGTACTTC
cdr3_aa: CASSLQGTGKVVTSYEQYF

v_call: TRBV11-2
j_call: TRBJ1-5
d_call: -
clone_size: -
cdr3_nt: TGTGCCAGCAGCTTAGATTTAGGCGGGGGTAGCAATCAGCCCCAGCATTTT
cdr3_aa: CASSLDLGGGSNQPQHF

v_call: TRBV5-1
j_call: TRBJ1-1
d_call: TRBD1
clone_size: -
cdr3_nt: TGCGCCAGCAGCTTGGGGACAGGGGGCTTCACTGAAGCTTTCTTT
cdr3_aa: CASSLGTGGFTEAFF

v_call: TRBV6-6
j_call: TRBJ2-5
d_call: -
clone_size: -
cdr3_nt: TGTGCCAGCGGGGGGGCGGGAACAGAGACCCAGTACTTC
cdr3_aa: CASGGAGTETQYF

v_call: TRBV29-1
j_call: TRBJ1-1
d_call: -
clone_size: few
cdr3_nt: TGCAGCCCCCTTCGGGGTGCAAACACTGAAGCTTTCTTT
cdr3_aa: CSPLRGANTEAFF

v_call: TRBV6-6
j_call: TRBJ2-2
d_call: -
clone_size: -
cdr3_nt: TGTGCCAGCAGTTTCGCCGGGGAGCTGTTTTTT
cdr3_aa: CASSFAGELFF

v_call: TRBV19
j_call: TRBJ1-2
d_call: -
clone_size: -
cdr3_nt: TGTGCCAGTACGAGTATTACACGGGGGGATGGCTACACCTTC
cdr3_aa: CASTSITRGDGYTF

v_call: TRBV11-2
j_call: TRBJ1-2
d_call: TRBD1
clone_size: -
cdr3_nt: TGTGCCAGCAGCTCCGGGACAGGGACCCGCTATGGCTACACCTTC
cdr3_aa: CASSSGTGTRYGYTF

v_call: TRBV6-1
j_call: TRBJ1-2
d_call: -
clone_size: few
cdr3_nt: TGTGCCAGCAGTGAAGAGGGTGCGGGGAGTTATGGCTACACCTTC
cdr3_aa: CASSEEGAGSYGYTF

v_call: TRBV19
j_call: TRBJ1-5
d_call: TRBD1
clone_size: -
cdr3_nt: TGTGCCAGTAGCATGACGGGACAGGGTGGCAATCAGCCCCAGCATTTT
cdr3_aa: CASSMTGQGGNQPQHF

v_call: TRBV4-1
j_call: TRBJ2-7
d_call: TRBD2
clone_size: -
cdr3_nt: TGCGCCAGCAGCCCTAGCGGGAGCGAAGAGCAGTACTTC
cdr3_aa: CASSPSGSEEQYF

v_call: TRBV9
j_call: TRBJ2-3
d_call: TRBD2
clone_size: -
cdr3_nt: TGTGCCAGCAGCGTTGACGGGGGGGAGTCCACAGATACGCAGTATTTT
cdr3_aa: CASSVDGGESTDTQYF

v_call: TRBV28
j_call: TRBJ1-1
d_call: -
clone_size: -
cdr3_nt: TGTGCCAGCAGTTTTCTGGGGGCGAACACTGAAGCTTTCTTT
cdr3_aa: CASSFLGANTEAFF

v_call: TRBV7-8
j_call: TRBJ2-1
d_call: -
clone_size: -
cdr3_nt: TGTGCCAGCAGCCTTAGTGGCTCCTACAATGAGCAGTTCTTC
cdr3_aa: CASSLSGSYNEQFF

v_call: TRBV29-1
j_call: TRBJ2-2
d_call: TRBD1
clone_size: -
cdr3_nt: TGCAGCGTTGAGCCGAGGGACAGCCCAAACACCGGGGAGCTGTTTTTT
cdr3_aa: CSVEPRDSPNTGELFF

v_call: TRBV11-3
j_call: TRBJ1-3
d_call: -
clone_size: -
cdr3_nt: TGTGCCAGCAGCTTAGATTTCTCTCCTGGAAACACCATATATTTT
cdr3_aa: CASSLDFSPGNTIYF

v_call: TRBV9
j_call: TRBJ2-5
d_call: -
clone_size: -
cdr3_nt: TGTGCCAGCAGCGTAGATACAGGGACGGGAGAGACCCAGTACTTC
cdr3_aa: CASSVDTGTGETQYF

v_call: TRBV5-1
j_call: TRBJ2-2
d_call: -
clone_size: -
cdr3_nt: TGCGCCAGCAGCTTGGGCAGGGAGGTTTGGACCGGGGAGCTGTTTTTT
cdr3_aa: CASSLGREVWTGELFF

v_call: TRBV2
j_call: TRBJ1-5
d_call: -
clone_size: once
cdr3_nt: TGTGCCAGCAAAGGGCAGGGGAACAATCAGCCCCAGCATTTT
cdr3_aa: CASKGQGNNQPQHF

v_call: TRBV27
j_call: TRBJ2-7
d_call: -
clone_size: -
cdr3_nt: TGTGCCAGCAGTTTATCTGGGCCTGGGTACGAGCAGTACTTC
cdr3_aa: CASSLSGPGYEQYF

v_call: TRBV4-2
j_call: TRBJ1-2
d_call: -
clone_size: -
cdr3_nt: TGTGCCAGCAGCCAAGATGTGAGCCTTGACTATGGCTACACCTTC
cdr3_aa: CASSQDVSLDYGYTF

v_call: TRBV11-2
j_call: TRBJ2-7
d_call: TRBD2
clone_size: -
cdr3_nt: TGTGCCAGCAGCCTGGGACTAGCGGGAGGGACCGAGCAGTACTTC
cdr3_aa: CASSLGLAGGTEQYF

v_call: TRBV28
j_call: TRBJ1-5
d_call: -
clone_size: few
cdr3_nt: TGTGCCAGCAGTTTAAAGGGGGGGATTAGCAATCAGCCCCAGCATTTT
cdr3_aa: CASSLKGGISNQPQHF

v_call: TRBV6-5
j_call: TRBJ1-2
d_call: -
clone_size: -
cdr3_nt: TGTGCCAGCAGAAGTTCGTCCGGTTATGGCTACACCTTC
cdr3_aa: CASRSSSGYGYTF

v_call: TRBV7-3
j_call: TRBJ2-1
d_call: TRBD1
clone_size: -
cdr3_nt: TGTGCCAGCAGCTTCGGGACAGGGGAAAGGAATGAGCAGTTCTTC
cdr3_aa: CASSFGTGERNEQFF

v_call: TRBV6-5
j_call: TRBJ1-6
d_call: -
clone_size: -
cdr3_nt: TGTGCCAGCAGTTACGGAGGCTTTAATTCACCCCTCCACTTT
cdr3_aa: CASSYGGFNSPLHF

v_call: TRBV15
j_call: TRBJ1-5
d_call: -
clone_size: -
cdr3_nt: TGTGCCACCAGCAGAGATCTCGCCGGTCATCAGCCCCAGCATTTT
cdr3_aa: CATSRDLAGHQPQHF

v_call: TRBV29-1
j_call: TRBJ1-1
d_call: TRBD1
clone_size: once
cdr3_nt: TGCAGCGTTGAGGGATATAGCGTACAGGGGGGTACTGAAGCTTTCTTT
cdr3_aa: CSVEGYSVQGGTEAFF

v_call: TRBV27
j_call: TRBJ2-2
d_call: TRBD1
clone_size: once
cdr3_nt: TGTGCCAGCAGTCCTTACAGGGGTAACGGGGAGCTGTTTTTT
cdr3_aa: CASSPYRGNGELFF

v_call: TRBV7-9
j_call: TRBJ1-2
d_call: -
clone_size: -
cdr3_nt: TGTGCCAGCAGCTTAGATGGTAGGGGGTTTGGCTACACCTTC
cdr3_aa: CASSLDGRGFGYTF

v_call: TRBV7-9
j_call: TRBJ2-1
d_call: -
clone_size: -
cdr3_nt: TGTGCCAGCAGCTTTGCGGTCTCCTACAATGAGCAGTTCTTC
cdr3_aa: CASSFAVSYNEQFF

v_call: TRBV7-9
j_call: TRBJ2-1
d_call: -
clone_size: -
cdr3_nt: TGTGCCAGCAGCTTAGCGACTGGGGAGCAGTTCTTC
cdr3_aa: CASSLATGEQFF

v_call: TRBV27
j_call: TRBJ2-1
d_call: TRBD2
clone_size: -
cdr3_nt: TGTGCCAGCAGTTTAATGGGACTATTATCATATGAGCAGTTCTTC
cdr3_aa: CASSLMGLLSYEQFF

v_call: TRBV10-3
j_call: TRBJ2-5
d_call: -
clone_size: -
cdr3_nt: TGTGCCATCAGTGAAGAACACGGGAGTATGTGGGAGACCCAGTACTTC
cdr3_aa: CAISEEHGSMWETQYF

v_call: TRBV23-1
j_call: TRBJ2-3
d_call: TRBD1
clone_size: -
cdr3_nt: TGCGCCAGCAGTCAATCCGACAGGGGGGACACAGATACGCAGTATTTT
cdr3_aa: CASSQSDRGDTDTQYF

v_call: TRBV21-1
j_call: TRBJ1-2
d_call: -
clone_size: -
cdr3_nt: TGTGCCAGCAGCAAAGGGCAGAATGGGACAGGGGCTGGCTACACCTTC
cdr3_aa: CASSKGQNGTGAGYTF

v_call: TRBV10-3
j_call: TRBJ2-7
d_call: TRBD1
clone_size: -
cdr3_nt: TGTGCCATCAGCGAAAGGACAGGGAAGGACTACGAGCAGTACTTC
cdr3_aa: CAISERTGKDYEQYF

v_call: TRBV2
j_call: TRBJ2-2
d_call: TRBD2
clone_size: -
cdr3_nt: TGTGCCAGCATCGGGATTGACGGGAGGGCCGGGGAGCTGTTTTTT
cdr3_aa: CASIGIDGRAGELFF

v_call: TRBV27
j_call: TRBJ1-5
d_call: TRBD1
clone_size: once
cdr3_nt: TGTGCCAGCAGTTCAGGGGGGAGCAATCAGCCCCAGCATTTT
cdr3_aa: CASSSGGSNQPQHF

v_call: TRBV5-6
j_call: TRBJ2-7
d_call: TRBD1
clone_size: -
cdr3_nt: TGTGCCAGCAGCCCAGGGGGCGCAGGCGACGAGCAGTACTTC
cdr3_aa: CASSPGGAGDEQYF